One sample yielded the 11 T cell receptor beta chains listed below, sequenced in a study of T cell responses to AZD1222 COVID-19 vaccine. Using immunoSEQ multiplex PCR, the repertoire was profiled, and TCRdb retains in-frame clones only, with some absent. The data contain 150,000 to 200,000 clones, approximately 90% of them singletons. Material: peripheral blood, obtained 28 days after the second dose of the MenACWY control vaccine. These receptors came from an adult who received the MenACWY meningococcal vaccine as a control.

The chain uses TRBV6-6 and TRBJ1-2; 9 positions agree with TRBD1. The CDR3 sequence is 14 residues long. The V gene's germline CDR1 is MNHNY and CDR2 SVGAGI (reference sequence). The junction had 5 bases not matched to a gene; V was cut back by 7 bases and J by 2 bases. CDR3 region: CASTPTGGNYGYTF. DNA of the CDR3: TGTGCCAGCACCCCGACAGGGGGAAACTATGGCTACACCTTC.

The CDR3 is CASSDPGTGYGNTIYF. Written as DNA, the CDR3 is TGCGCCAGCAGTGACCCTGGGACAGGGTATGGAAACACCATATATTTT. This chain connects TRBV10-2 to TRBJ1-3, with 9 bases matching TRBD1. CDR1 and CDR2 from the germline V gene are WSHSY and SAAADI. Trimming at V came to 3 bases and at J to 3 bases, leaving 6 bases not matched to a gene. This CDR3 is 16 amino acids long.

The J gene is TRBJ1-2, the V gene TRBV4-2; D gene uncertain. CDR3 size: 13 residues. Germline CDR1 reads LGHNA; CDR2 reads YNFKEQ. Trimming shortened V by 3 bases and J by 4 bases, and 9 bases separated the two germline ends. CDR3 residues: CASSQGNLYGYTF. The CDR3 DNA reads TGTGCCAGCAGCCAGGGGAACCTCTATGGCTACACCTTC.

In its sample, this clone was seen once. This chain links TRBV9 with TRBJ1-6; D gene uncertain. CDR3 size: 14 residues. V lost 0 bases and J lost 10, with 11 bases in between. CDR1 is SGDLS, CDR2 YYNGEE, per germline. The CDR3: CASSVVPDRSPLHF. The DNA of the CDR3 is TGTGCCAGCAGCGTAGTCCCGGATCGATCACCCCTCCACTTT. Variable domain in full (rest from reference TRBV9 and TRBJ1-6): DSGVTQTPKHLITATGQRVTLRCSPRSGDLSVYWYQQSLDQGLQFLIQYYNGEERAKGNILERFSAQQFPDLHSELNLSSLELGDSALYFCASSVVPDRSPLHFGNGTRLTVT.

The chain has TRBV9 and TRBJ1-6; D not certain. V was pared by 3 bases and J by 7 bases, with 11 bases between. The CDR3 loop spans 14 amino acids. Germline values: CDR1 SGDLS, CDR2 YYNGEE. Here the CDR3 reads CASSAVDTNSPLHF. In DNA form, the CDR3 reads TGTGCCAGCAGCGCCGTTGACACCAATTCACCCCTCCACTTT.

The chain links TRBV29-1 to TRBJ2-2, with 9 nucleotides matching TRBD2. The CDR3 has 15 residues. Germline V gene sequence: CDR1 SQVTM, CDR2 ANQGSEA. V shed 5 bases, J shed 1 base, and the junction held 5 bases outside the gene matches. The CDR3 nucleotides read TGCAGCGTTCGCGGGACTAGCAGGAACACCGGGGAGCTGTTTTTT. Protein: CSVRGTSRNTGELFF.

The chain employs TRBV5-8 and TRBJ2-1, with 8 bases aligning to TRBD2. Looked up from germline, CDR1 is SGHTS and CDR2 is YDEGEE. The CDR3 runs to 19 residues. Losses at the gene ends were 3 bases for V and 6 bases for J; bases not matched to a gene: 20. Here the CDR3 reads CASSWTIILSGRGGNEQFF. DNA for the CDR3: TGTGCCAGCAGCTGGACCATTATACTAAGCGGGAGAGGCGGCAATGAGCAGTTCTTC.

The chain combines TRBV7-2 with TRBJ1-1; 7 positions agree with TRBD1. CDR1 and CDR2 (germline): SGHTA, FQGNSA. The CDR3 length is 13 residues. Losses at the gene ends were 4 bases for V and 9 bases for J; bases not matched to a gene: 8. The CDR3 DNA reads as TGTGCCAGCAGCTACGGCCGGGACAGCAAAGCTTTCTTT. Amino acid sequence: CASSYGRDSKAFF.

This chain connects TRBV5-4 to TRBJ2-2, with 9 bases lining up with TRBD1. This CDR3 has 16 amino acids. V gave up 3 bases and J gave up 1 base; unmatched junction bases: 4. Germline V gene sequence: CDR1 SGHNT, CDR2 YYREEE (reference sequence). This CDR3 reads CASSSRTGVNTGELFF. The CDR3 DNA follows: TGTGCCAGCAGCTCCCGGACAGGGGTGAACACCGGGGAGCTGTTTTTT.

This rearrangement joins TRBV18 to TRBJ2-1; D gene uncertain. Trimming removed 0 bases from V and 12 bases from J, with 9 bases in between. The germline V gene encodes CDR1 KGHSH and CDR2 LQKENI. The CDR3 spans 12 residues. This CDR3 is CASSPPAGPQFF. CDR3 DNA sequence: TGTGCCAGCTCACCACCAGCCGGACCGCAGTTCTTC. Together with reference TRBV18 and TRBJ2-1, the CDR3 gives the full variable domain: NAGVMQNPRHLVRRRGQEARLRCSPMKGHSHVYWYRQLPEEGLKFMVYLQKENIIDESGMPKERFSAEFPKEGPSILRIQQVVRGDSAAYFCASSPPAGPQFFGPGTRLTVL.

This rearrangement joins TRBV19 to TRBJ1-1; 8 positions match TRBD1. Germline-derived CDR1 and CDR2 are LNHDA and SQIVND (reference sequence). With V trimmed by 6 bases and J by 1 base, 4 bases remained unmatched. This CDR3 comprises 14 residues. CDR3 loop: CASRQTGGNTEAFF. CDR3 nucleotides: TGTGCCAGTAGACAAACAGGGGGGAACACTGAAGCTTTCTTT. The variable domain in full, completed from reference TRBV19 and TRBJ1-1, reads DGGITQSPKYLFRKEGQNVTLSCEQNLNHDAMYWYRQDPGQGLRLIYYSQIVNDFQKGDIAEGYSVSREKKESFPLTVTSAQKNPTAFYLCASRQTGGNTEAFFGQGTRLTVV.